Presented here are 11 T cell receptor beta chains from one specimen sequenced in a study of radiotherapy plus CTLA-4 blockade in lung cancer. The data were produced by immunoSEQ multiplex PCR, yet TCRdb's version contains in-frame clones alone and is incomplete. The sample lists more than 100,000 clones; 75% to 90% were seen once. The input for sequencing was peripheral blood, taken from a patient treated with radiotherapy plus ipilimumab. The receptors stem from a human donor with non-small cell lung cancer that progressed on radiotherapy plus ipilimumab.

The J gene is TRBJ2-1, the V gene TRBV5-1, with D unclear. V was pared by 0 bases and J by 7 bases, with 5 bases between. This CDR3 has 12 residues. Germline-derived CDR1 and CDR2 are SGHRS and YFSETQ. CDR3 coding DNA: TGCGCCAGCAGCTTGGAAGGTAATGAGCAGTTCTTC. Residues: CASSLEGNEQFF.

This chain links TRBV6-5 with TRBJ1-5; possible D gene TRBD1, 5 bases. V was trimmed by 5 bases and J by 0 bases, leaving 8 bases between them. The CDR3 has 14 residues. Germline V gene lookup returns CDR1 MNHEY and CDR2 SVGAGI. The CDR3: CASSRGDSNQPQHF. The CDR3 coding sequence is TGTGCCAGCAGTAGGGGCGATAGCAATCAGCCCCAGCATTTT.

V usage is TRBV29-1 and J usage is TRBJ2-5; 7 bases are shared with TRBD1. Losses at the gene ends were 1 base for V and 1 base for J; bases not matched to a gene: 6. Germline V gene lookup returns CDR1 SQVTM and CDR2 ANQGSEA. There are 15 residues in the CDR3. CDR3 residues: CSVEGGRGIQETQYF. DNA of the CDR3: TGCAGCGTTGAAGGCGGCAGGGGGATCCAAGAGACCCAGTACTTC.

The gene calls are TRBV25-1 and TRBJ2-1, with D maybe TRBD2 (6 bases). The CDR3 runs 15 residues. CDR1 is MGHDK, CDR2 SYGVNS, per germline. Trimming stripped 5 bases from V and 3 bases from J, with 14 bases between. The CDR3 bases are TGTGCCAGCAGTCCCCCGGGCGGGGTCTACAATGAGCAGTTCTTC. Its protein is CASSPPGGVYNEQFF.

This chain uses TRBV5-4 with TRBJ2-1; 10 bases fit TRBD2. Germline assignment: CDR1 SGHNT and CDR2 YYREEE (reference sequence). The junction had 8 bases not matched to a gene; V was cut back by 7 bases and J by 7 bases. The CDR3 sequence is 14 residues long. The CDR3 loop reads CASVEAGGRNEQFF. The CDR3 coding sequence is TGTGCCAGCGTAGAAGCGGGAGGGCGTAATGAGCAGTTCTTC.

V gene TRBV2 combines with J gene TRBJ2-1, with 9 bases matching TRBD2. This CDR3 is 17 amino acids long. Germline values: CDR1 SNHLY, CDR2 FYNNEI. The V gene end was trimmed by 7 bases and the J gene end by 7 bases; junction bases not matched to a gene: 17. The CDR3, as DNA: TGTGCCAGCACCCTAGGGGGCGGGAGGGCCTGGGGAAATGAGCAGTTCTTC. It yields the protein CASTLGGGRAWGNEQFF. Supplemented by reference TRBV2 and TRBJ2-1, the full variable domain reads EPEVTQTPSHQVTQMGQEVILRCVPISNHLYFYWYRQILGQKVEFLVSFYNNEISEKSEIFDDQFSVERPDGSNFTLKIRSTKLEDSAMYFCASTLGGGRAWGNEQFFGPGTRLTVL.

Notes on this clone: The junction departs from the called germline gene at one end, perhaps through a read error. The rearrangement links TRBV7-8 to TRBJ2-1, with D possibly TRBD2 on 6 matching bases. This CDR3 comprises 14 residues. Germline loops: CDR1 SGHVS, CDR2 FQNEAQ. The CDR3 here is CASSLDPSPPGVVF. The CDR3 DNA reads TGTGCCAGCAGCTTAGACCCCTCTCCTCCGGGGGTGGTCTTC.

The chain couples TRBV19 to TRBJ1-4, with D unclear. Germline CDR1 is LNHDA and CDR2 is SQIVND (reference sequence). This CDR3 comprises 13 residues. V was cut by 7 bases and J by 5 bases, with 11 bases left in between. The CDR3 region has the DNA TGTGCCAGTACCGGGAGTTACAATGAAAAACTGTTTTTT. Translating gives CASTGSYNEKLFF.

The chain has TRBV14 and TRBJ2-1; TRBD2 agrees at 7 bases. There are 17 residues in the CDR3. Germline V gene sequence: CDR1 SGHDN, CDR2 FVKESK. The V and J ends lost 5 bases and 9 bases, in that order; junction bases with no gene match: 19. CDR3 residues: CASSETQVWGGFVEQFF. In nucleotides, the CDR3 is TGTGCCAGCAGCGAAACACAGGTCTGGGGGGGTTTTGTTGAGCAGTTCTTC.

Here the CDR3 DNA reads TGTGCCAGTAGTAGGACCGGGACTCCGAACACTGAAGCTTTCTTT. It translates to CASSRTGTPNTEAFF. This chain links TRBV19 with TRBJ1-1, with D possibly being TRBD1 (5 bases). The CDR3 is 15 amino acids. The germline gives CDR1 LNHDA, CDR2 SQIVND (reference sequence). V shed 4 bases and J shed 1 base, with 13 bases lying between them.

This rearrangement joins TRBV18 to TRBJ2-3; TRBD2 matches 12 bases. J was trimmed by 4 bases and V by 5 bases; bases with no gene match: 4. The germline gives CDR1 KGHSH, CDR2 LQKENI. The CDR3 runs to 15 residues. In nucleotides, the CDR3 is TGTGCCAGCTCAAGGACTAGCGGGACCGCAGATACGCAGTATTTT. This translates into CASSRTSGTADTQYF.